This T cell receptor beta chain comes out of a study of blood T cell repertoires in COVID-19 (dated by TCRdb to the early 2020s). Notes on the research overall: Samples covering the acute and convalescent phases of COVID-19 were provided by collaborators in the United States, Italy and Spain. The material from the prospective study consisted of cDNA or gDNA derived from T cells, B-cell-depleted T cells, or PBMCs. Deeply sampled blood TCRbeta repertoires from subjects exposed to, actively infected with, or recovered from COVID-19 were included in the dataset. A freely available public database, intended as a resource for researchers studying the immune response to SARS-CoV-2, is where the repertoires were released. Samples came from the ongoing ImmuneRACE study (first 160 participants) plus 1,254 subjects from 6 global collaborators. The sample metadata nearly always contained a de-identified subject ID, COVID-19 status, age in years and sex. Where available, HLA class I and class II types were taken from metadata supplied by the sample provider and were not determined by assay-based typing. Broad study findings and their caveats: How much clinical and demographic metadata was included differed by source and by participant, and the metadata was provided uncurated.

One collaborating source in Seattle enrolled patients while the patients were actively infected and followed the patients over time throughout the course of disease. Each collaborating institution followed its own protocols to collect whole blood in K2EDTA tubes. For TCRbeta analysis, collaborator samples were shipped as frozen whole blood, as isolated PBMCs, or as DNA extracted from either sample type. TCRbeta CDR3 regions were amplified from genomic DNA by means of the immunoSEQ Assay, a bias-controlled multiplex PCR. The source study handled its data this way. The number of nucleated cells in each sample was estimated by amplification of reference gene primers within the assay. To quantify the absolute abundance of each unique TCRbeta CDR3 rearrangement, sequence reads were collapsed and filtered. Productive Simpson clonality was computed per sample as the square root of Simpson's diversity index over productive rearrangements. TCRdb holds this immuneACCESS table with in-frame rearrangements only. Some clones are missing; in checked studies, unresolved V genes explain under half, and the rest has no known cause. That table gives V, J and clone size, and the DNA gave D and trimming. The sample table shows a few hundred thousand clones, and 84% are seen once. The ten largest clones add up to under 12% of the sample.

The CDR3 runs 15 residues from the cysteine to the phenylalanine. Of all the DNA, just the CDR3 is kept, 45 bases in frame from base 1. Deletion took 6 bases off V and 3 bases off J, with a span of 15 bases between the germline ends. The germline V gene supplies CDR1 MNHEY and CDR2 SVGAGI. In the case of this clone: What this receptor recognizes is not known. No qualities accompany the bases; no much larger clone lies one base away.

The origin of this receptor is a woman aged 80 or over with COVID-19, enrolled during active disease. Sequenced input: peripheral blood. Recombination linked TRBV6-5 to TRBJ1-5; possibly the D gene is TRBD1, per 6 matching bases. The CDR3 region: CASSTIQGINQPQHF. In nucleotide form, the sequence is TGTGCCAGCAGCACGATACAGGGAATCAATCAGCCCCAGCATTTT.